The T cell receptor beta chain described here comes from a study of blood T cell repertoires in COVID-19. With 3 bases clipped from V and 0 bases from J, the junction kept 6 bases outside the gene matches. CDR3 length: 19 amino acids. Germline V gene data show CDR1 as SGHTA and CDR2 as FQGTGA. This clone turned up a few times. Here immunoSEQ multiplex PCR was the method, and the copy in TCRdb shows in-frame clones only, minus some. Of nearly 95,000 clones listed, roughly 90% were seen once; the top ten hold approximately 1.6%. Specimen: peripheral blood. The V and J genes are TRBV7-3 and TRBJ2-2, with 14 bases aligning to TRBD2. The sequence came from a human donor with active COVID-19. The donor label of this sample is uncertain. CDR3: CASSLGLAGALTNTGELFF. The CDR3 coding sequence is TGTGCCAGCAGCTTGGGACTAGCGGGGGCCCTCACGAACACCGGGGAGCTGTTTTTT.